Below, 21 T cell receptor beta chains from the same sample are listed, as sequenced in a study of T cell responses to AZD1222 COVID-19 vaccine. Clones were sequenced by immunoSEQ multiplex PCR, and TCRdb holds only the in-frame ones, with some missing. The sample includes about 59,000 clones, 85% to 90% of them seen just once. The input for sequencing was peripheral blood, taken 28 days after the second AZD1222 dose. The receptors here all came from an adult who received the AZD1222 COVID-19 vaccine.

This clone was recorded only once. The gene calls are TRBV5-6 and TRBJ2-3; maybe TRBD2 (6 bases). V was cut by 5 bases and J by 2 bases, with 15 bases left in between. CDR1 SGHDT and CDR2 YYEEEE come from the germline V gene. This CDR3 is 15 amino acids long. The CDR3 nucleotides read TGTGCCAGCAGTTCGGTTGGAGGGCCCACAGATACGCAGTATTTT. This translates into CASSSVGGPTDTQYF.

CDR3 DNA sequence: TGTGCCAGCAGAGTAGACAGGGCAAGCTCCTACGAGCAGTACTTC. This sequence encodes CASRVDRASSYEQYF. The chain combines TRBV6-5 with TRBJ2-7, with TRBD1 matching 7 bases. The germline CDR1 and CDR2 sequences are MNHEY and SVGAGI. V lost 6 bases, J lost 0 bases, and 8 bases stayed unmatched. The CDR3 totals 15 residues.

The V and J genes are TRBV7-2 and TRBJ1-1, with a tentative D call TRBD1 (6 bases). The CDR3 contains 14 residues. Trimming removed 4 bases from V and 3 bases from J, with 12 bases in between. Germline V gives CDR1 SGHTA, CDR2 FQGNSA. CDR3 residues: CASSSQNRDTEAFF. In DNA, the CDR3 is TGTGCCAGCAGCTCGCAAAACAGGGACACTGAAGCTTTCTTT.

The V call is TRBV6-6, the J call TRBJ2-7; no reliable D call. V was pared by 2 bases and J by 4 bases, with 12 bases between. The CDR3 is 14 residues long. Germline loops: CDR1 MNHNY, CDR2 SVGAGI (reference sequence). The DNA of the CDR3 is TGTGCCAGCAGTTACGGCGTAACAACTTACGAGCAGTACTTC. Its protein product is CASSYGVTTYEQYF.

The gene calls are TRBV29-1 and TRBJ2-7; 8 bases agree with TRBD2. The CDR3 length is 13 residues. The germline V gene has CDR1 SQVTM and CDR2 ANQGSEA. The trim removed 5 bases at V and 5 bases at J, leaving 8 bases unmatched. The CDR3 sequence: CSVRGGGPHEQYF. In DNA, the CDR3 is TGCAGCGTTCGGGGGGGAGGGCCCCACGAGCAGTACTTC.

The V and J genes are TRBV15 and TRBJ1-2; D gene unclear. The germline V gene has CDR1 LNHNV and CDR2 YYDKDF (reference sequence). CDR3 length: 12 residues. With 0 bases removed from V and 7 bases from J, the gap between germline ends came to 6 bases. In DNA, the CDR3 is TGTGCCACCAGCAGAGATCAAGGTGGCTACACCTTC. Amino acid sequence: CATSRDQGGYTF.

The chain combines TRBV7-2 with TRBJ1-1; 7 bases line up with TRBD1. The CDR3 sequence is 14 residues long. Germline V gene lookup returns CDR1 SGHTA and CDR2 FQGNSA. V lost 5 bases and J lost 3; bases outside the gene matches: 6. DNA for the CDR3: TGTGCCAGCAGCCGTAGACAGGGTTACACTGAAGCTTTCTTT. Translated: CASSRRQGYTEAFF.

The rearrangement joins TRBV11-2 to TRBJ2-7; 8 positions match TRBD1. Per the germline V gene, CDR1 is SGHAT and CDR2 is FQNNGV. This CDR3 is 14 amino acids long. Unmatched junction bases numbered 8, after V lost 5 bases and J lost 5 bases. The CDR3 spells CASSPPGTGHEQYF. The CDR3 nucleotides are TGTGCCAGCAGCCCCCCCGGGACAGGACACGAGCAGTACTTC.

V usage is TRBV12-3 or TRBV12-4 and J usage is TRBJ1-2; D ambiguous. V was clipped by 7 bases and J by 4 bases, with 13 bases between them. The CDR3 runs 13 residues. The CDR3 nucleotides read TGTGCCAGCAATCCGGACGGTAGCTATGGCTACACCTTC. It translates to CASNPDGSYGYTF.

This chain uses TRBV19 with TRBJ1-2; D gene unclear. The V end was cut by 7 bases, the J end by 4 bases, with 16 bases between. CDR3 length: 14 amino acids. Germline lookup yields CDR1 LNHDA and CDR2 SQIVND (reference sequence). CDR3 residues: CASTIDGLSYGYTF. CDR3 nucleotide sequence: TGTGCCAGTACTATCGATGGGCTATCCTATGGCTACACCTTC.

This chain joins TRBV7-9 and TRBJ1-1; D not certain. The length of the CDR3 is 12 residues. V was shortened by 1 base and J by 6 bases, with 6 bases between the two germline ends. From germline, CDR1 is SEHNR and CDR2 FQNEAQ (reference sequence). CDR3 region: CASSLGLAEAFF. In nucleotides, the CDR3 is TGTGCCAGCAGCTTAGGATTGGCTGAAGCTTTCTTT.

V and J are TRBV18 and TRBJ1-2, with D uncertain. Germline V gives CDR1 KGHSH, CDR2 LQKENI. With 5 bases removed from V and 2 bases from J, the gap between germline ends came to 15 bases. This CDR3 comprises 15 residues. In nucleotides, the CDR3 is TGTGCCAGCTCAGGGCAGGACCCCTCCAACTATGGCTACACCTTC. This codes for CASSGQDPSNYGYTF.

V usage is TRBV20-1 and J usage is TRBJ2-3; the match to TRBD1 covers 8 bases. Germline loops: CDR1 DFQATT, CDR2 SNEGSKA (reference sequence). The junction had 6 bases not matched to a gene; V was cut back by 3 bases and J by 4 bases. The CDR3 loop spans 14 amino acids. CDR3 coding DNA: TGCAGTGCTAGTAGAGACAGGGGTGCAGATACGCAGTATTTT. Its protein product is CSASRDRGADTQYF.

The CDR3 nucleotides read TGCGCCAGCAGCTTGGCCCGTGTCGGGGATTCACCCCTCCACTTT. Translating it yields CASSLARVGDSPLHF. V is TRBV5-1 and J is TRBJ1-6, with unresolved D. Germline CDR1 reads SGHRS; CDR2 reads YFSETQ. The V end lost 0 bases, the J end lost 8 bases, and 12 bases lay between the germline ends. The CDR3 totals 15 residues.

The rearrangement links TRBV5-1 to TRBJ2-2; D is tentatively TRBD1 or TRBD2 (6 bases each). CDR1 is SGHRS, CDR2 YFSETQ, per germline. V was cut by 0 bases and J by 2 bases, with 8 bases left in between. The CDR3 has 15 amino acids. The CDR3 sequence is CASSLAGANTGELFF. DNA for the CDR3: TGCGCCAGCAGCTTGGCGGGGGCAAACACCGGGGAGCTGTTTTTT.

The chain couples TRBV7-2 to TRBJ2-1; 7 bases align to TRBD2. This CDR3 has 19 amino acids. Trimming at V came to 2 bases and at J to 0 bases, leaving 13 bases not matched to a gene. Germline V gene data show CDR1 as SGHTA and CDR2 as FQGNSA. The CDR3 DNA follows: TGTGCCAGCAGCTTAAGGGCGGGAGCGGGCTATAGCTCCTACAATGAGCAGTTCTTC. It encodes CASSLRAGAGYSSYNEQFF.

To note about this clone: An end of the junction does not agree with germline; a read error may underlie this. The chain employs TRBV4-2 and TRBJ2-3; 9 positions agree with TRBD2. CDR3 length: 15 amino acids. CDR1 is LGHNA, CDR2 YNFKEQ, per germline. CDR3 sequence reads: CASSQEAGGTYTQYF. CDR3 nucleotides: TGTGCCAGCAGCCAGGAAGCGGGGGGCACATATACGCAGTATTTT.

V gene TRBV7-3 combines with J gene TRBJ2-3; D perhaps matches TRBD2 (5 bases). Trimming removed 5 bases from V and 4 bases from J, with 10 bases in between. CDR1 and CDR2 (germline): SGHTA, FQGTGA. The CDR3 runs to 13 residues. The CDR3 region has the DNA TGTGCCAGCAGCCAAGCTAGCCCAGATACGCAGTATTTT. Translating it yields CASSQASPDTQYF.

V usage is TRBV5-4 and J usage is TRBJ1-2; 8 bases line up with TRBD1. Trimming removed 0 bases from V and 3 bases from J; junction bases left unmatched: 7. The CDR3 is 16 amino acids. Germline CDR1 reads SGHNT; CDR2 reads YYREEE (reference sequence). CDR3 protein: CASSLARQGFDYGYTF. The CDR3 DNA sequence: TGTGCCAGCAGCTTGGCCAGACAGGGGTTTGACTATGGCTACACCTTC.

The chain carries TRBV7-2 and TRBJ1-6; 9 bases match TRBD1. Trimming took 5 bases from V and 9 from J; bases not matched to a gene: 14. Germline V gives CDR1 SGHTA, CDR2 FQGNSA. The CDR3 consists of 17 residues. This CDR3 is CASSRNAGQGNGSPLHF. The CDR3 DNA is TGTGCCAGCAGCCGGAACGCCGGACAGGGGAACGGTTCACCCCTCCACTTT.

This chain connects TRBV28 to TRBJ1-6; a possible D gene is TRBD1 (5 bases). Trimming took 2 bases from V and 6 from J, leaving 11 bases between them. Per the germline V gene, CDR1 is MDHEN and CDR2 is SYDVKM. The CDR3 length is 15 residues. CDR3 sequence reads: CASSLSSGLNSPLHF. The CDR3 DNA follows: TGTGCCAGCAGTTTAAGTTCAGGGCTTAATTCACCCCTCCACTTT. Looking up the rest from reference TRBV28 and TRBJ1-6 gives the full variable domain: DVKVTQSSRYLVKRTGEKVFLECVQDMDHENMFWYRQDPGLGLRLIYFSYDVKMKEKGDIPEGYSVSREKKERFSLILESASTNQTSMYLCASSLSSGLNSPLHFGNGTRLTVT.